Listed here is a single T cell receptor (beta chain). Its antigen is unidentified. The CDR3 covers 14 residues. Germline V CDR1 and CDR2: MNHNY, SVGAGI (reference sequence). The junction had 5 bases not matched to a gene; V was cut back by 5 bases and J by 3 bases. The data were taken from a study of graft-versus-host responses after intestinal transplantation. Study at large: Grafts were multivisceral, liver-intestinal, or isolated intestinal.

TCRdb's copy holds only in-frame clones and misses some; the assay was immunoSEQ multiplex PCR. The profile covers 90,000 to 150,000 clones, with approximately 95% appearing a single time and around 0.12% taken by the ten largest. The receptor was isolated from a human donor who received an intestinal transplant. This chain connects TRBV6-6 to TRBJ2-7, with 9 positions matching TRBD1. The sample was unstimulated CD4+ T cells sorted from spleen or lymph node cells, taken before intestinal transplant. CDR3 DNA: TGTGCCAGCAGTCCGGGACAGGGTAGCTACGAGCAGTACTTC. It encodes CASSPGQGSYEQYF.